This T cell receptor beta chain was obtained from a study of T cell responses to AZD1222 COVID-19 vaccine. Findings and limits, study-wide: Baseline antibody screening turned up just a handful of seropositive AZD1222 recipients. Among the donors, most were white British and more were female, and clonal diversity was possibly underestimated. Reportedly, close to half of spike-specific TCRs are directed against unmutated variant regions.

This clone showed up just once. The antigen remains unidentified. Method: immunoSEQ multiplex PCR; TCRdb's copy keeps in-frame clones and lacks some. This sample has almost 50,000 clones, with roughly 80% found just once. V was pared by 1 base and J by 2 bases, with 9 bases between. The CDR3 is 15 amino acids. In germline, CDR1 is SGHTA, CDR2 FQGNSA. This specimen was peripheral blood, taken on day 0 of MenACWY control vaccination. This sequence originates from an adult in good health. The chain links TRBV7-2 to TRBJ1-5; unclear D gene. DNA for the CDR3: TGTGCCAGCAGCTTAGGTCTGGAGCGCAATCAGCCCCAGCATTTT. This translates into CASSLGLERNQPQHF.